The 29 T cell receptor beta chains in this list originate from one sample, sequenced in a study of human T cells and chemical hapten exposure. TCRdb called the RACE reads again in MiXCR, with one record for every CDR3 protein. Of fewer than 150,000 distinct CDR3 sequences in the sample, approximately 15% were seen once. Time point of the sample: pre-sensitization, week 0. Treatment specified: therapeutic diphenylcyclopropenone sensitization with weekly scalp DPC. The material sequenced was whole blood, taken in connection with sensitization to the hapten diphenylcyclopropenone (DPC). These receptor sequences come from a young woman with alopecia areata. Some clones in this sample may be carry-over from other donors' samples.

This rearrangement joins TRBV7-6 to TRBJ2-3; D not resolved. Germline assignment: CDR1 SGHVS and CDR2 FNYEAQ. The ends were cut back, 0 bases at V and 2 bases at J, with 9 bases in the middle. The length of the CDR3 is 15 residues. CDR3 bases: TGTGCCAGCAGCTTAGCCCCGGATTACACAGATACGCAGTATTTT. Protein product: CASSLAPDYTDTQYF.

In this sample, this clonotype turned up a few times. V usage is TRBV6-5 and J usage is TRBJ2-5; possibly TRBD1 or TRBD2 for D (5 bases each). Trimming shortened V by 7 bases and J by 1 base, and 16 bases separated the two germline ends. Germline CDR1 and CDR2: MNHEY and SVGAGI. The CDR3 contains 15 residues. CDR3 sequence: CASTHGAGSQETQYF. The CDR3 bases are TGTGCCAGCACCCACGGGGCAGGGTCCCAAGAGACCCAGTACTTC.

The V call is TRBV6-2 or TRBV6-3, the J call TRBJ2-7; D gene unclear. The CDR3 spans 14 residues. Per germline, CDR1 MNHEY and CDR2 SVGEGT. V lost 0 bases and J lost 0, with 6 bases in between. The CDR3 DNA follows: TGTGCCAGCAGTTACTCTCCGAGCTCCTACGAGCAGTACTTC. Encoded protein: CASSYSPSSYEQYF.

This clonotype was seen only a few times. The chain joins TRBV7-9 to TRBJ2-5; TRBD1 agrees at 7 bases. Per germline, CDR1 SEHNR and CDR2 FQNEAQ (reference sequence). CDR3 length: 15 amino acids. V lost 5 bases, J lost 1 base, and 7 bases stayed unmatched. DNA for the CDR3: TGTGCCAGCAGCCCACCGGGACAGCTCCAAGAGACCCAGTACTTC. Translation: CASSPPGQLQETQYF.

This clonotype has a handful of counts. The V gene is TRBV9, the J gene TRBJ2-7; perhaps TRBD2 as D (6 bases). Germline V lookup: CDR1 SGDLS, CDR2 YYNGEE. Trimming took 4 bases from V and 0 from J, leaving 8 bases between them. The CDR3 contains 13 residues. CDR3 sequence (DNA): TGTGCCAGCAGCTTGGACTACTCCTACGAGCAGTACTTC. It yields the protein CASSLDYSYEQYF.

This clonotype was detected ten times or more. The CDR3 coding sequence is TGTGCCAGCAGCTCAGGCCGGGCAGGGGCAGATACGCAGTATTTT. Its translation is CASSSGRAGADTQYF. The chain combines TRBV7-7 with TRBJ2-3; D possibly corresponds to TRBD1 (6 bases). The CDR3 has 15 amino acids. Between the trimmed V and J ends, which lost 4 bases and 4 bases, there was a span of 15 bases. CDR1 and CDR2 from the germline V gene are SSHAT and FNYEAQ (reference sequence).

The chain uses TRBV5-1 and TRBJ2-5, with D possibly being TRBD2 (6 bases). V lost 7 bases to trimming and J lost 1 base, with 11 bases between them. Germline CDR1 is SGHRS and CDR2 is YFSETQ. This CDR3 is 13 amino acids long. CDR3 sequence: CASGTDFQETQYF. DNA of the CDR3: TGCGCCAGCGGGACTGATTTCCAAGAGACCCAGTACTTC.

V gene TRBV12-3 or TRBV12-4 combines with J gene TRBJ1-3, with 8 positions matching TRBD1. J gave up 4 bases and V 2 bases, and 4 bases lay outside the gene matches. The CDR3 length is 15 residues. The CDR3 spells CASSLLRQGGNTIYF. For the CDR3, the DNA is TGTGCCAGCAGTTTACTAAGACAGGGGGGAAACACCATATATTTT.

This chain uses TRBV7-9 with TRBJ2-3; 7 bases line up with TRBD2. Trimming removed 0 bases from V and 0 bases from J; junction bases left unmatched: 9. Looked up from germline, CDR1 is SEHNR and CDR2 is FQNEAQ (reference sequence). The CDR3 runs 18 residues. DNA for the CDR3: TGTGCCAGCAGCTTAGCCGACCGGGGGAGGGTCAGCACAGATACGCAGTATTTT. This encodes CASSLADRGRVSTDTQYF.

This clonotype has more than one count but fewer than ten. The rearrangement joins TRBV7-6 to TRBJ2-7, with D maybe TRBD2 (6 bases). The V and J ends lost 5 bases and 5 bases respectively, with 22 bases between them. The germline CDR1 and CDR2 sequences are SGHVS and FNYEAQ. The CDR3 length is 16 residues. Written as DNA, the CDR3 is TGTGCCAGCAGCCCCGGCCAGGCGGGGACCCCTCACGAGCAGTACTTC. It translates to CASSPGQAGTPHEQYF. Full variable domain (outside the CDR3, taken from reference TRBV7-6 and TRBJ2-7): GAGVSQSPRYKVTKRGQDVALRCDPISGHVSLYWYRQALGQGPEFLTYFNYEAQQDKSGLPNDRFSAERPEGSISTLTIQRTEQRDSAMYRCASSPGQAGTPHEQYFGPGTRLTVT.

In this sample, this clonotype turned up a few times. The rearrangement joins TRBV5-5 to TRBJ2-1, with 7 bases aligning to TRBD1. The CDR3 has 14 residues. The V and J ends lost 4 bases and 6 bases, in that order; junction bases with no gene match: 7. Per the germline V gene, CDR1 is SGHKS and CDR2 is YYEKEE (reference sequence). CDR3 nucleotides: TGTGCCAGCAGCGCGGGTTACAGGGGCAATGAGCAGTTCTTC. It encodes CASSAGYRGNEQFF.

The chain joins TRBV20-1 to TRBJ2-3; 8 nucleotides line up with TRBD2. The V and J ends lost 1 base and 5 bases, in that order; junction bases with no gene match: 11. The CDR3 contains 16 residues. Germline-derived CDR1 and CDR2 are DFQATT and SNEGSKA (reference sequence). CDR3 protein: CSARGGAGGRGDTQYF. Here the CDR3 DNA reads TGCAGTGCTAGAGGAGGGGCGGGGGGAAGAGGAGATACGCAGTATTTT.

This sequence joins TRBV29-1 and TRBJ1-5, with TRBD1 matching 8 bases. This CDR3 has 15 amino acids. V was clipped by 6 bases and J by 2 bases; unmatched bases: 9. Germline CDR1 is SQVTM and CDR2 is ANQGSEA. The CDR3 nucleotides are TGCAGCGTGACCCTGGACAGGGCCGGCAATCAGCCCCAGCATTTT. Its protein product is CSVTLDRAGNQPQHF.

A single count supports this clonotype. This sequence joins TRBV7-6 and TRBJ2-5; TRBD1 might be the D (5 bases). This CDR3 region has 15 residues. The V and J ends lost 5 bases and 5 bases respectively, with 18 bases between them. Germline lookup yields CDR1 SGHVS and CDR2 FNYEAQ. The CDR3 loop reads CASSRRTSILETQYF. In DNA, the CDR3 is TGTGCCAGCAGCCGACGGACATCGATCTTGGAGACCCAGTACTTC.

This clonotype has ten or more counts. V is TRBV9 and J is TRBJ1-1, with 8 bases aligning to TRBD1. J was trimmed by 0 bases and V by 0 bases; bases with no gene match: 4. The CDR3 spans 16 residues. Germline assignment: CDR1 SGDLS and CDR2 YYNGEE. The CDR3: CASSVGTGRVNTEAFF. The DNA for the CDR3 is TGTGCCAGCAGCGTAGGGACAGGGCGGGTGAACACTGAAGCTTTCTTT.

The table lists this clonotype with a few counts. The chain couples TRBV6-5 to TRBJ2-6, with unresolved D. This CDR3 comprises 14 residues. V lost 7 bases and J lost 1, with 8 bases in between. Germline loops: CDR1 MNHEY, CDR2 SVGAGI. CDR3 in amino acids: CASTPGSGANVLTF. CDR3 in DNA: TGTGCCAGCACTCCAGGATCTGGGGCCAACGTCCTGACTTTC.

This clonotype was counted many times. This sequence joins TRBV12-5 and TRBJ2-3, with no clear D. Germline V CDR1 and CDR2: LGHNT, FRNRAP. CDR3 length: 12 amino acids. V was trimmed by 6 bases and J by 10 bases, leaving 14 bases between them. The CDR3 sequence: CASGSLSIPQYF. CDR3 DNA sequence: TGTGCTAGTGGCTCCCTTAGTATTCCGCAGTATTTT.

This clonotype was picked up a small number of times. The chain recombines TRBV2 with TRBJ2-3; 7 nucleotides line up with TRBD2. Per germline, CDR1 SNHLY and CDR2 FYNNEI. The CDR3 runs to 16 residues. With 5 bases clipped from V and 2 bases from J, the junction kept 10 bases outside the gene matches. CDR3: CASSRGLAVPTDTQYF. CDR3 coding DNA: TGTGCCAGCAGTCGAGGGCTAGCGGTACCCACAGATACGCAGTATTTT.

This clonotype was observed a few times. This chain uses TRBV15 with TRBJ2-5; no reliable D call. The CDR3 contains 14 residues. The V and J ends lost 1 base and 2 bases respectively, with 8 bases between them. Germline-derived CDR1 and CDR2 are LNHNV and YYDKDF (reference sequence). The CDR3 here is CATSRGQEQETQYF. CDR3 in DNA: TGTGCCACCAGCAGAGGTCAGGAACAAGAGACCCAGTACTTC.

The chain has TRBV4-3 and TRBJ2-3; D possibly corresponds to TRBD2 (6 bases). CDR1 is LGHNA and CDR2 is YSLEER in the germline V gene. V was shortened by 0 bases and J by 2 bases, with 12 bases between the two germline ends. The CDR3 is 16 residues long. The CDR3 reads CASSQESGGATDTQYF. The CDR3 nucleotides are TGCGCCAGCAGCCAAGAATCGGGCGGGGCCACAGATACGCAGTATTTT.

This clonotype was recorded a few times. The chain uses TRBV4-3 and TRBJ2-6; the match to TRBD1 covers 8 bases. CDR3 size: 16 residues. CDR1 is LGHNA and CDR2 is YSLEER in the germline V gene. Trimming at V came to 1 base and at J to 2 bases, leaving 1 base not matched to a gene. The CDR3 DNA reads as TGCGCCAGCAGCCAAGGACAGGGGACTGGGGCCAACGTCCTGACTTTC. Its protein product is CASSQGQGTGANVLTF.

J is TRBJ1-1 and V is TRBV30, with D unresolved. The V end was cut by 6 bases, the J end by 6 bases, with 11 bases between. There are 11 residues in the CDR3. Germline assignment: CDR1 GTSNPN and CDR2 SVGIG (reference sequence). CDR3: CACKRVPEAFF. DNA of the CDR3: TGTGCCTGCAAGAGGGTGCCTGAAGCTTTCTTT.

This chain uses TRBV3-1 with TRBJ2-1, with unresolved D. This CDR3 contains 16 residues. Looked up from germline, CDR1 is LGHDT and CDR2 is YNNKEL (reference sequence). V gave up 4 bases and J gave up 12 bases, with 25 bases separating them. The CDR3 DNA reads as TGTGCCAGCAGCCTCACCTTGAAAGTGGTTAATCCGTCGCAGTTCTTC. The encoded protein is CASSLTLKVVNPSQFF.

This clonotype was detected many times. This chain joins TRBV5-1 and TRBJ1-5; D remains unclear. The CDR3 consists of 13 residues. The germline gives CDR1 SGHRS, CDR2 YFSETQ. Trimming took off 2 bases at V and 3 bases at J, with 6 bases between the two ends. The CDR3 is CASSFGPNQPQHF. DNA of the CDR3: TGCGCCAGCAGCTTTGGACCCAATCAGCCCCAGCATTTT.

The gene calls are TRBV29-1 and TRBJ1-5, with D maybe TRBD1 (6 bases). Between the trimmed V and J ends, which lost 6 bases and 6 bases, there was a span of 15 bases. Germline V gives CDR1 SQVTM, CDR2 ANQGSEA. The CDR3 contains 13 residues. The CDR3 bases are TGCAGCGTCCGAACAGGGCCGGGTCAGCCCCAGCATTTT. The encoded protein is CSVRTGPGQPQHF.

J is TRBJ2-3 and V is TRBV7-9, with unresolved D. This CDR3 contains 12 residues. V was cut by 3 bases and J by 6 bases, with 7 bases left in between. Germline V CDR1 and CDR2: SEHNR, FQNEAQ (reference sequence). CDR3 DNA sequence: TGTGCCAGCAGCTTCGGTGTCGATACGCAGTATTTT. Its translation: CASSFGVDTQYF.

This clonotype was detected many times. The DNA for the CDR3 is TGTGCCAGCTCCCAGGGGAGTGGGGAGCAGTACTTC. Translating gives CASSQGSGEQYF. The chain joins TRBV28 to TRBJ2-7; D perhaps matches TRBD1 (6 bases). Per the germline V gene, CDR1 is MDHEN and CDR2 is SYDVKM. V lost 8 bases to trimming and J lost 7 bases, with 15 bases between them. The CDR3 is made up of 12 amino acids.

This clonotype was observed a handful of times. Here the CDR3 DNA reads TGTGCCAGCAGCGCCAGGACAGTGATCAACACCGGGGAGCTGTTTTTT. Translation gives CASSARTVINTGELFF. This rearrangement joins TRBV11-2 to TRBJ2-2; weak D call: TRBD1 (6 bases). The germline CDR1 and CDR2 sequences are SGHAT and FQNNGV. Trimming stripped 5 bases from V and 2 bases from J, with 15 bases between. The CDR3 is 16 residues long.

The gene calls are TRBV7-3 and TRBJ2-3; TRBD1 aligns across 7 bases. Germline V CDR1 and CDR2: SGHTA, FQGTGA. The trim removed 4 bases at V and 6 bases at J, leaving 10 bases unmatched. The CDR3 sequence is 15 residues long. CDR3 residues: CASSSTGTEADTQYF. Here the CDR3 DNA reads TGTGCCAGCAGCTCAACCGGGACAGAGGCCGATACGCAGTATTTT.